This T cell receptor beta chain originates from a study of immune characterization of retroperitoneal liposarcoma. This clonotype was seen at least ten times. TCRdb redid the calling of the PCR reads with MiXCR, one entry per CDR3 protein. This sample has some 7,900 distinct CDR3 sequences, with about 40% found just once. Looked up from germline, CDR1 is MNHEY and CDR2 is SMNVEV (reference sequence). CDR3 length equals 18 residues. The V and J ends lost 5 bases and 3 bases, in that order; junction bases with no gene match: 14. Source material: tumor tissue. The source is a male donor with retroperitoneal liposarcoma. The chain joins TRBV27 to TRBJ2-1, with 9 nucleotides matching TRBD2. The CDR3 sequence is CASSTGLARSGRYNEQFF. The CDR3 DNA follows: TGTGCCAGCAGTACGGGACTAGCCAGATCAGGACGCTACAATGAGCAGTTCTTC.